These 21 T cell receptor beta chains came from one sample sequenced in a study of blood T cell repertoires in COVID-19. This table comes from immunoSEQ multiplex PCR, and its TCRdb copy is limited to in-frame clones, with some not included. The table shows under 250,000 clones, with about 82% occurring only once. What was sequenced was peripheral blood. These receptors all come from a man of 80 years or more with acute or convalescent COVID-19.

In DNA form, the CDR3 reads TGTGCCAGCAGTTACGCACTAGAATACGAGCAGTACTTC. Its protein is CASSYALEYEQYF. The V and J genes are TRBV6-5 and TRBJ2-7; D might be TRBD2 (5 bases). V lost 2 bases, J lost 4 bases, and 9 bases lay in between. The CDR3 has 13 amino acids. CDR1 and CDR2 (germline): MNHEY, SVGAGI.

The chain couples TRBV9 to TRBJ1-3; tentatively, D is TRBD1 (6 bases). Trimming shortened V by 3 bases and J by 0 bases, and 13 bases separated the two germline ends. Germline V gives CDR1 SGDLS, CDR2 YYNGEE. This CDR3 region has 16 residues. The CDR3 here is CASSADSRPSGNTIYF. As DNA, the CDR3 is TGTGCCAGCAGCGCGGACAGCAGGCCCTCTGGAAACACCATATATTTT.

The CDR3 loop is CASSPDRDNYGYTF. The CDR3 nucleotides are TGCGCCAGCAGCCCAGACAGGGACAACTATGGCTACACCTTC. The chain carries TRBV5-1 and TRBJ1-2; the match to TRBD1 covers 7 bases. V lost 4 bases, J lost 2 bases, and 5 bases stayed unmatched. The germline CDR1 and CDR2 sequences are SGHRS and YFSETQ. CDR3 length: 14 residues.

V and J are TRBV12-3 or TRBV12-4 and TRBJ1-1, with D perhaps matching TRBD1 (5 bases). V was trimmed by 1 base and J by 13 bases, leaving 16 bases between them. The CDR3 consists of 13 residues. DNA for the CDR3: TGTGCCAGCAGTTTAGGCCCAGGGTTCGGCGATTTCTTT. Amino acid sequence: CASSLGPGFGDFF.

The chain combines TRBV6-5 with TRBJ1-2, with TRBD1 as a possible D gene (6 bases). Per the germline V gene, CDR1 is MNHEY and CDR2 is SVGAGI. Trimming took off 2 bases at V and 8 bases at J, with 18 bases between the two ends. The CDR3 length is 15 residues. This CDR3 reads CASSYRGRGMKGYTF. CDR3 coding DNA: TGTGCCAGCAGTTACAGGGGCAGGGGTATGAAAGGCTACACCTTC.

V is TRBV7-3 and J is TRBJ2-2, with TRBD2 matching over 9 bases. J lost 8 bases, V lost 1 base, and 5 bases had no gene match. CDR1 and CDR2 from the germline V gene are SGHTA and FQGTGA. This CDR3 spans 15 amino acids. This CDR3 reads CASSLKGTSTGELFF. DNA for the CDR3: TGTGCCAGCAGCTTAAAAGGGACTAGCACTGGGGAGCTGTTTTTT.

This clone was observed a single time. The V and J genes are TRBV27 and TRBJ1-5, with D maybe TRBD1 (5 bases). The CDR3 covers 14 residues. Trimming pared 6 bases from V and 3 bases from J, leaving 12 bases between. Per germline, CDR1 MNHEY and CDR2 SMNVEV (reference sequence). The CDR3 region is CASRGWGNNQPQHF. The CDR3 DNA reads TGTGCCAGCAGGGGGTGGGGCAACAATCAGCCCCAGCATTTT.

The chain recombines TRBV2 with TRBJ1-3; D is perhaps TRBD1 (6 bases). CDR3 length equals 13 residues. V gave up 7 bases and J gave up 4 bases, with 11 bases separating them. Germline CDR1 reads SNHLY; CDR2 reads FYNNEI. The CDR3: CASMWGRGNTIYF. The CDR3 region has the DNA TGTGCCAGCATGTGGGGGCGAGGAAACACCATATATTTT.

The table lists this clone with a few counts. CDR3 sequence: CASSLGTIGSNQPQHF. The CDR3 DNA follows: TGCGCCAGCAGCTTGGGAACAATTGGTAGCAATCAGCCCCAGCATTTT. The chain is built from TRBV5-1 and TRBJ1-5; no definite D call. Germline V gene data show CDR1 as SGHRS and CDR2 as YFSETQ. The CDR3 runs 16 residues. Trimming removed 0 bases at V and 0 bases at J, with 10 bases between.

This chain connects TRBV9 to TRBJ2-3; D is perhaps TRBD1 (5 bases). CDR1 and CDR2 (germline): SGDLS, YYNGEE. V dropped 4 bases and J dropped 6 bases, with 24 bases sitting between them. CDR3 length: 17 residues. CDR3 DNA: TGTGCCAGCAGCAACCGCCGCGCAGGGCAACGACCGGATACGCAGTATTTT. This gives the protein CASSNRRAGQRPDTQYF.

The chain carries TRBV27 and TRBJ1-1, with 7 bases that match TRBD1. V shed 6 bases, J shed 0 bases, and the junction held 10 bases outside the gene matches. This CDR3 comprises 16 residues. Germline assignment: CDR1 MNHEY and CDR2 SMNVEV (reference sequence). Here the CDR3 reads CASRPTGSLMNTEAFF. CDR3 nucleotides: TGTGCCAGCAGACCGACAGGGAGTCTGATGAACACTGAAGCTTTCTTT.

The chain combines TRBV24-1 with TRBJ2-7; a possible D gene is TRBD2 (5 bases). This CDR3 spans 13 amino acids. In germline, CDR1 is KGHDR, CDR2 SFDVKD. V lost 7 bases, J lost 5 bases, and 14 bases lay in between. DNA of the CDR3: TGTGCCACCAGCCGAGAGGGTAGGAACGAGCAGTACTTC. Amino acids: CATSREGRNEQYF.

The chain has TRBV4-1 and TRBJ1-4; a weak D match, TRBD1 (5 bases). The CDR3 consists of 16 residues. V lost 4 bases and J 2 bases, leaving 14 bases between the germline ends. The germline gives CDR1 MGHRA, CDR2 YSYEKL. The CDR3 reads CASSPREGATNEKLFF. DNA of the CDR3: TGCGCCAGCAGCCCCAGGGAAGGGGCCACTAATGAAAAACTGTTTTTT.

V usage is TRBV7-9 and J usage is TRBJ2-4; the match to TRBD1 covers 9 bases. The CDR3 is made up of 14 amino acids. The germline CDR1 and CDR2 sequences are SEHNR and FQNEAQ (reference sequence). Trimming took 1 base from V and 7 from J; bases not matched to a gene: 2. Here the CDR3 reads CASSLDGQGNIQYF. The CDR3 DNA reads TGTGCCAGCAGCTTAGACGGACAGGGGAACATTCAGTACTTC.

The chain carries TRBV3-1 (or the pseudogene TRBV3-2) and TRBJ1-1; 9 bases align to TRBD1. After removal of 5 bases from V and 6 bases from J, the junction contained 7 bases not matched to a gene. CDR3 length: 14 amino acids. CDR1 is LGHDT and CDR2 is YNNKEL in the germline V gene (reference sequence). The CDR3 DNA reads TGTGCCAGCAGCTTTCGACAGGGGGTGGCTGAAGCTTTCTTT. It encodes CASSFRQGVAEAFF.

CDR3 residues: CASSQLGTSGTGELFF. CDR3 nucleotide sequence: TGCGCCAGCAGCCAGCTCGGGACTAGCGGAACCGGGGAGCTGTTTTTT. The chain carries TRBV4-1 and TRBJ2-2, with TRBD2 matching 11 bases. V trimming: 3 bases; J trimming: 5 bases; junction bases outside the gene matches: 5. This CDR3 has 16 amino acids. Germline V CDR1 and CDR2: MGHRA, YSYEKL.

The chain joins TRBV7-9 to TRBJ2-1; D is uncertain. The ends were cut back, 2 bases at V and 0 bases at J, with 8 bases in the middle. The CDR3 runs to 15 residues. Per the germline V gene, CDR1 is SEHNR and CDR2 is FQNEAQ (reference sequence). The CDR3 coding sequence is TGTGCCAGCAGCTTATTTTCTAGCTCCTACAATGAGCAGTTCTTC. Protein sequence: CASSLFSSSYNEQFF.

The CDR3 is CASSPTGGLEKLFF. The CDR3 nucleotides are TGTGCCAGCAGCCCGACAGGGGGCTTGGAAAAACTGTTTTTT. V is TRBV6-5 and J is TRBJ1-4, with 10 bases aligning to TRBD1. V was clipped by 6 bases and J by 8 bases; unmatched bases: 6. Germline assignment: CDR1 MNHEY and CDR2 SVGAGI. This CDR3 comprises 14 residues.

This clone was counted once. The chain is built from TRBV4-1 and TRBJ1-2, with 7 bases lining up with TRBD1. This CDR3 spans 17 amino acids. Germline CDR1 MGHRA, CDR2 YSYEKL. Trimming at V came to 1 base and at J to 3 bases, leaving 11 bases not matched to a gene. The CDR3 nucleotides are TGCGCCAGCAGCCAAGGGGGCCCGACAGGGAATGACTATGGCTACACCTTC. It encodes CASSQGGPTGNDYGYTF.

This clone appeared a single time. V usage is TRBV5-4 and J usage is TRBJ1-2; D is possibly TRBD1 (5 bases). CDR3 size: 14 residues. Germline assignment: CDR1 SGHNT and CDR2 YYREEE (reference sequence). V was clipped by 3 bases and J by 1 base, with 10 bases between them. The CDR3 sequence is CASSYGQGNYGYTF. The CDR3 coding sequence is TGTGCCAGCAGCTATGGTCAGGGTAACTATGGCTACACCTTC.

The chain is built from TRBV7-9 and TRBJ1-2; D gene uncertain. The V gene lost 1 base and the J gene lost 3 bases, with 9 bases spanning the gap. Per the germline V gene, CDR1 is SEHNR and CDR2 is FQNEAQ (reference sequence). The CDR3 consists of 14 residues. The CDR3 sequence is CASSLVGRDYGYTF. In DNA form, the CDR3 reads TGTGCCAGCAGCTTAGTGGGTCGGGACTATGGCTACACCTTC.